One sample yielded the 28 T cell receptor beta chains listed below, sequenced in a study of T cell responses to AZD1222 COVID-19 vaccine. The protocol was immunoSEQ multiplex PCR, while the TCRdb copy is restricted to in-frame clones and leaves out a portion. Seen here are about 86,000 clones, 90% observed once, and the top ten hold around 3%. The input for sequencing was peripheral blood, taken on day 0 of AZD1222 vaccination. These receptors originate from an adult in good health.

The chain recombines TRBV29-1 with TRBJ2-3, with 7 bases fitting TRBD1. The CDR3 length is 14 residues. The ends lost 7 bases at V and 0 bases at J; junction bases unmatched: 7. Germline-derived CDR1 and CDR2 are SQVTM and ANQGSEA. The CDR3 here is CSGRTGLSTDTQYF. In DNA, the CDR3 is TGCAGCGGCCGGACAGGTCTAAGCACAGATACGCAGTATTTT.

V is TRBV7-6 and J is TRBJ2-1, with a weak D call TRBD2 (6 bases). Trimming took 1 base from V and 7 from J, leaving 14 bases between them. The CDR3 is 15 residues long. The germline V gene has CDR1 SGHVS and CDR2 FNYEAQ. This chain's CDR3 is CASSLGRDLGNEQFF. The CDR3 DNA reads TGTGCCAGCAGCTTAGGGCGGGACTTGGGGAATGAGCAGTTCTTC.

The rearrangement joins TRBV6-5 to TRBJ2-1, with 11 positions matching TRBD2. Germline CDR1 MNHEY, CDR2 SVGAGI. The CDR3 runs 14 residues. The ends lost 8 bases at V and 5 bases at J; junction bases unmatched: 5. The CDR3 sequence: CASRTGLADNEQFF. DNA of the CDR3: TGTGCCAGCCGAACGGGACTAGCGGACAATGAGCAGTTCTTC.

The chain uses TRBV6-2 or TRBV6-3 and TRBJ2-4, with 7 bases matching TRBD2. CDR3 length equals 14 residues. CDR1 MNHEY and CDR2 SVGEGT come from the germline V gene. Unmatched junction bases numbered 3, after V lost 6 bases and J lost 1 base. CDR3 in DNA: TGTGCCAGCAGCCGGGGGGTGGCCAAAAACATTCAGTACTTC. Protein: CASSRGVAKNIQYF.

V gene TRBV6-1 combines with J gene TRBJ2-1; maybe TRBD1 (6 bases). The CDR3 extends over 12 amino acids. V was cut by 3 bases and J by 9 bases, with 9 bases left in between. Germline assignment: CDR1 MNHNS and CDR2 SASEGT. CDR3 residues: CASSDTGSEQFF. For the CDR3, the DNA is TGTGCCAGCAGTGACACAGGGAGTGAGCAGTTCTTC.

V gene TRBV7-9 combines with J gene TRBJ1-2, with a weak D call TRBD1 (5 bases). The CDR3 runs to 15 residues. Germline CDR1 SEHNR, CDR2 FQNEAQ (reference sequence). The germline V and J ends were trimmed by 3 bases and 7 bases, with 18 bases remaining between them. CDR3 nucleotide sequence: TGTGCCAGCAGCTTTGGTGGGACTGGGGATACTGGCTACACCTTC. As protein: CASSFGGTGDTGYTF.

DNA for the CDR3: TGCGCCAGCAGTCCCAAAGCCCCACAGTTACTAAAAGGACATGAAAAACTGTTTTTT. Translating gives CASSPKAPQLLKGHEKLFF. The chain is built from TRBV23-1 and TRBJ1-4, with unresolved D. TRBV23-1 is an ORF; its function is uncertain. This CDR3 has 19 residues. V was pared by 4 bases and J by 6 bases, with 27 bases between.

In DNA form, the CDR3 reads TGCAGCGTTGGGTATCGGGACTTCAGGGGCTACACCTTC. Residues: CSVGYRDFRGYTF. The gene calls are TRBV29-1 and TRBJ1-2; maybe TRBD1 (5 bases). CDR3 length: 13 amino acids. CDR1 is SQVTM and CDR2 is ANQGSEA in the germline V gene. Trimming took off 4 bases at V and 8 bases at J, with 17 bases between the two ends.

This chain uses TRBV24-1 with TRBJ1-5; tentative D call: TRBD1 (6 bases). The CDR3 covers 15 residues. Germline-derived CDR1 and CDR2 are KGHDR and SFDVKD. Trimming shortened V by 7 bases and J by 4 bases, and 16 bases separated the two germline ends. The CDR3 nucleotides are TGTGCCACCAGCGCGCGGGGGGCGAGTAATCAGCCCCAGCATTTT. It encodes CATSARGASNQPQHF.

J is TRBJ2-5 and V is TRBV5-1; TRBD2 agrees at 11 bases. J lost 4 bases, V lost 1 base, and 3 bases had no gene match. CDR3 size: 15 residues. Germline V lookup: CDR1 SGHRS, CDR2 YFSETQ. CDR3 in DNA: TGCGCCAGCAGCTTGCGGCTAGCGGGAGGAGAGACCCAGTACTTC. It is translated as CASSLRLAGGETQYF.

The genes are TRBV4-1 and TRBJ1-2; TRBD1 matches at 9 bases. Trimming cost V 3 bases and J 6 bases; bases outside gene matches: 8. CDR3 length: 15 residues. CDR1 MGHRA and CDR2 YSYEKL come from the germline V gene. CDR3 in amino acids: CASSQIMGQGNGYTF. DNA of the CDR3: TGCGCCAGCAGCCAGATAATGGGACAGGGCAATGGCTACACCTTC.

The rearrangement uses TRBV28 and TRBJ2-2; 13 bases match TRBD2. Germline CDR1 and CDR2: MDHEN and SYDVKM. V was pared by 3 bases and J by 6 bases, with 4 bases of the junction left unmatched. The CDR3 runs to 16 residues. CDR3 coding DNA: TGTGCCAGCAGTTTTTCGGGACTAGCGGGACCCGGGGAGCTGTTTTTT. This translates into CASSFSGLAGPGELFF.

The rearrangement uses TRBV5-1 and TRBJ2-1, with D perhaps TRBD1 (6 bases). Trimming cost V 0 bases and J 6 bases, with 13 bases left between them. CDR1 SGHRS and CDR2 YFSETQ come from the germline V gene. The CDR3 has 15 residues. CDR3 bases: TGCGCCAGCAGCTTGGGGACAGCAACCATCAATGAGCAGTTCTTC. It yields the protein CASSLGTATINEQFF.

The chain recombines TRBV6-5 with TRBJ2-7, with TRBD1 matching 10 bases. The CDR3 covers 14 residues. Germline CDR1 and CDR2: MNHEY and SVGAGI. J was trimmed by 2 bases and V by 6 bases; bases with no gene match: 4. The chain's CDR3 is CASSRTGGTYEQYF. The DNA for the CDR3 is TGTGCCAGCAGCAGGACAGGGGGTACCTACGAGCAGTACTTC.

This clone has only a few counts. The V and J genes are TRBV19 and TRBJ2-7; no clear D gene. With 3 bases removed from V and 1 base from J, the gap between germline ends came to 10 bases. Per germline, CDR1 LNHDA and CDR2 SQIVND (reference sequence). CDR3 length: 14 residues. The CDR3 loop reads CASSIENLSYEQYF. The CDR3, as DNA: TGTGCCAGTAGTATCGAGAATCTATCCTACGAGCAGTACTTC.

The chain combines TRBV19 with TRBJ1-5; 9 bases map to TRBD1. The CDR3 loop spans 15 amino acids. From germline, CDR1 is LNHDA and CDR2 SQIVND (reference sequence). Trimming at V came to 5 bases and at J to 4 bases, leaving 6 bases not matched to a gene. CDR3 nucleotide sequence: TGTGCCAGTAGTTTCACCGGGACAGGGAATCAGCCCCAGCATTTT. It codes for CASSFTGTGNQPQHF.

The chain uses TRBV7-9 and TRBJ1-1; D gene unclear. Germline V gene sequence: CDR1 SEHNR, CDR2 FQNEAQ (reference sequence). This CDR3 spans 9 amino acids. The V end lost 7 bases, the J end lost 6 bases, and 3 bases lay between the germline ends. CDR3 bases: TGTGCCAGCAAACCTGAAGCTTTCTTT. Amino acid sequence: CASKPEAFF.

The chain carries TRBV7-2 and TRBJ2-3, with 7 bases lining up with TRBD2. The length of the CDR3 is 12 residues. CDR1 and CDR2 (germline): SGHTA, FQGNSA. The trim removed 11 bases at V and 9 bases at J, leaving 11 bases unmatched. CDR3 nucleotides: TGTGCCGCCCGCTCGGGACTACGGACGCAGTATTTT. As protein: CAARSGLRTQYF.

This rearrangement joins TRBV7-9 to TRBJ1-2; D possibly corresponds to TRBD1 (6 bases). Germline V lookup: CDR1 SEHNR, CDR2 FQNEAQ (reference sequence). The V gene lost 5 bases and the J gene lost 2 bases, with 12 bases spanning the gap. The CDR3 covers 14 residues. DNA for the CDR3: TGTGCCAGCAGCAAAGGAACAGGGAACTATGGCTACACCTTC. This gives the protein CASSKGTGNYGYTF. Together with reference TRBV7-9 and TRBJ1-2, the CDR3 gives the full variable domain: DTGVSQNPRHKITKRGQNVTFRCDPISEHNRLYWYRQTLGQGPEFLTYFQNEAQLEKSRLLSDRFSAERPKGSFSTLEIQRTEQGDSAMYLCASSKGTGNYGYTFGSGTRLTVV.

The sample holds many counts of this clone. The rearrangement uses TRBV6-5 and TRBJ2-2, with 12 nucleotides matching TRBD2. Germline assignment: CDR1 MNHEY and CDR2 SVGAGI. This CDR3 has 14 residues. V lost 5 bases to trimming and J lost 9 bases; unmatched junction nucleotides: 4. This CDR3 is CASSPLAGGRELFF. The CDR3 DNA reads TGTGCCAGCAGTCCTCTAGCGGGGGGGCGGGAGCTGTTTTTT.

V and J are TRBV28 and TRBJ1-2; no firm D call. This CDR3 comprises 13 residues. Germline assignment: CDR1 MDHEN and CDR2 SYDVKM. With 3 bases removed from V and 3 bases from J, the gap between germline ends came to 8 bases. CDR3 DNA: TGTGCCAGCAGTTTGGTGGTTGACTATGGCTACACCTTC. It codes for CASSLVVDYGYTF.

The rearrangement links TRBV7-9 to TRBJ1-5; 11 nucleotides match TRBD1. After removal of 1 base from V and 6 bases from J, the junction contained 11 bases not matched to a gene. The CDR3 loop spans 18 amino acids. From germline, CDR1 is SEHNR and CDR2 FQNEAQ (reference sequence). CDR3 sequence: CASSLVRTGGASGQPQHF. CDR3 nucleotide sequence: TGTGCCAGCAGCTTAGTCCGGACAGGGGGCGCTTCTGGTCAGCCCCAGCATTTT. The whole variable domain, remainder taken from reference TRBV7-9 and TRBJ1-5, is DTGVSQNPRHKITKRGQNVTFRCDPISEHNRLYWYRQTLGQGPEFLTYFQNEAQLEKSRLLSDRFSAERPKGSFSTLEIQRTEQGDSAMYLCASSLVRTGGASGQPQHFGDGTRLSIL.

The chain is built from TRBV29-1 and TRBJ1-1; weak D call: TRBD1 (5 bases). Trimming cost V 5 bases and J 3 bases, with 16 bases left between them. The CDR3 runs to 14 residues. The germline gives CDR1 SQVTM, CDR2 ANQGSEA. The CDR3 is CSVTSSGGDTEAFF. Written as DNA, the CDR3 is TGCAGCGTTACCAGCTCGGGAGGGGACACTGAAGCTTTCTTT.

The V and J genes are TRBV3-1 (or the pseudogene TRBV3-2) and TRBJ2-7; TRBD1 is a possible D gene (6 bases). The V end lost 4 bases, the J end lost 5 bases, and 12 bases lay between the germline ends. CDR3 length equals 13 residues. CDR1 and CDR2 (germline): LGHDT, YNNKEL (reference sequence). This CDR3 is CASSLGQTHEQYF. As DNA, the CDR3 is TGTGCCAGCAGCCTCGGACAGACCCACGAGCAGTACTTC.

This CDR3 is CASSQVSNEKLFF. CDR3 DNA: TGTGCCAGCAGCCAAGTATCGAATGAAAAACTGTTTTTT. V and J are TRBV14 and TRBJ1-4, with unresolved D. The CDR3 sequence is 13 residues long. Looked up from germline, CDR1 is SGHDN and CDR2 is FVKESK. Trimming took off 1 base at V and 5 bases at J, with 5 bases between the two ends.

The chain combines TRBV5-1 with TRBJ2-2; 9 bases match TRBD2. V shed 4 bases, J shed 6 bases, and the junction held 7 bases outside the gene matches. The CDR3 is 15 amino acids. Germline CDR1 and CDR2: SGHRS and YFSETQ. The CDR3 DNA sequence: TGCGCCAGCAGCATTGAACCTAGCGGGGCCGGGGAGCTGTTTTTT. Protein sequence: CASSIEPSGAGELFF.

The V call is TRBV21-1, the J call TRBJ1-1; the table's D call, TRBD1, has no DNA check behind it. TRBV21-1 is a pseudogene segment. This CDR3 has 12 amino acids. CDR3: CASSKDRDQAFF. DNA of the CDR3: TGTGCCAGCAGCAAAGACAGGGATCAAGCTTTCTTT.

This clone was picked up one time. V is TRBV18 and J is TRBJ2-7, with D possibly being TRBD2 (5 bases). The CDR3 consists of 14 residues. Trimming stripped 2 bases from V and 0 bases from J, with 8 bases between. The germline gives CDR1 KGHSH, CDR2 LQKENI. CDR3 DNA: TGTGCCAGCTCACCAGATAGCGTCTCCTACGAGCAGTACTTC. Translation gives CASSPDSVSYEQYF.